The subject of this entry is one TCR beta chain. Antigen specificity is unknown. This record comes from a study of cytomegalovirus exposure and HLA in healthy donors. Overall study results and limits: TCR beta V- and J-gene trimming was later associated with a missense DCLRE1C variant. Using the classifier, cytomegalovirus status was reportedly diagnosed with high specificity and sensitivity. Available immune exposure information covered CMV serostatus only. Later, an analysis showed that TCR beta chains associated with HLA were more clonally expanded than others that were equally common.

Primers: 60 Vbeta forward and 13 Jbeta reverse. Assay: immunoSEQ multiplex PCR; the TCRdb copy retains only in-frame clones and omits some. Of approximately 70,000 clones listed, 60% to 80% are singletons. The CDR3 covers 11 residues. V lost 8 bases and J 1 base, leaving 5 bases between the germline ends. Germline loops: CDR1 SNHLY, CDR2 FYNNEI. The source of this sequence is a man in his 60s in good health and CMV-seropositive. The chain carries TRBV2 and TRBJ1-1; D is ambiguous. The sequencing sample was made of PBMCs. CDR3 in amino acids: CASRRNTEAFF. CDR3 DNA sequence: TGTGCCAGCCGGAGGAACACTGAAGCTTTCTTT.